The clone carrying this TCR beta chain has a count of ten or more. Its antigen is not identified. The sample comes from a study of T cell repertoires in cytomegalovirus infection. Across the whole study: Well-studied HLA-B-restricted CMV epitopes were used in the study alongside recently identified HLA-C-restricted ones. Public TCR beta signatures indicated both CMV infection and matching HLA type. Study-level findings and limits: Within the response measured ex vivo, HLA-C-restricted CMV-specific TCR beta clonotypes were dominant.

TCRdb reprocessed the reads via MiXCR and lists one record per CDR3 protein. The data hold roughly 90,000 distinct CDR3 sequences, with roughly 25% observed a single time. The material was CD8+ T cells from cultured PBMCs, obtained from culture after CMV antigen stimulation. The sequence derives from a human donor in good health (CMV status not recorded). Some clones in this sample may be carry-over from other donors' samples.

CDR3 region: CASSRRGEYGYTF. The CDR3, as DNA: TGTGCCAGCAGCAGGAGGGGGGAATATGGCTACACCTTC. J is TRBJ1-2 and V is TRBV7-2, with D possibly being TRBD1 (6 bases). The length of the CDR3 is 13 residues. Germline V lookup: CDR1 SGHTA, CDR2 FQGNSA. V dropped 5 bases and J dropped 5 bases, with 12 bases sitting between them.